These 14 T cell receptor beta chains originate from one sample sequenced in a study of OX40 agonist ivuxolimab in advanced cancers. Data came from immunoSEQ multiplex PCR; TCRdb stores just in-frame clones and leaves some out. The sample contains tens of thousands of clones, about nine tenths of which appear only once. The sample here was CD4+ or CD8+ T cells sorted from blood, taken in a trial of the OX40 agonist ivuxolimab. Receptors were obtained from an adult with an advanced solid tumor such as melanoma, head and neck, liver or kidney cancer.

The chain uses TRBV5-1 and TRBJ1-3; D not resolved. The CDR3 is 15 amino acids. Germline V CDR1 and CDR2: SGHRS, YFSETQ. Trimming cost V 0 bases and J 0 bases, with 7 bases left between them. CDR3 sequence (DNA): TGCGCCAGCAGCTTGGGCAGAACCTCTGGAAACACCATATATTTT. This encodes CASSLGRTSGNTIYF.

The V gene is TRBV11-1, the J gene TRBJ2-2; D possibly uses TRBD1 or TRBD2 (6 bases each). This CDR3 comprises 13 residues. CDR1 is SGHAT, CDR2 FQDESV, per germline (reference sequence). V was cut by 5 bases and J by 5 bases, with 9 bases left in between. DNA for the CDR3: TGTGCCAGCAGCCGAGGGGGGACCGGGGAGCTGTTTTTT. It translates to CASSRGGTGELFF.

This clone was counted once. The rearrangement joins TRBV5-5 to TRBJ1-4; no firm D call. Deletions cut 3 bases from V and 11 bases from J, with 14 bases between. Germline V lookup: CDR1 SGHKS, CDR2 YYEKEE (reference sequence). The CDR3 length is 13 residues. CDR3 nucleotides: TGTGCCAGCAGCTCCTCCAACCGACTCAAACTGTTTTTT. Amino acid sequence: CASSSSNRLKLFF.

This chain connects TRBV13 to TRBJ2-5, with 8 bases fitting TRBD2. V lost 4 bases, J lost 10 bases, and 11 bases stayed unmatched. The CDR3 length is 14 residues. The germline CDR1 and CDR2 sequences are PRHDT and FYEKMQ (reference sequence). The CDR3, as DNA: TGTGCCAGCAGCTCGGGGGCTAGCGGGCTTCTCCAGTACTTC. Its protein product is CASSSGASGLLQYF. Looking up the rest from reference TRBV13 and TRBJ2-5 gives the full variable domain: AAGVIQSPRHLIKEKRETATLKCYPIPRHDTVYWYQQGPGQDPQFLISFYEKMQSDKGSIPDRFSAQQFSDYHSELNMSSLELGDSALYFCASSSGASGLLQYFGPGTRLLVL.

This rearrangement joins TRBV5-6 to TRBJ1-5; D is undetermined. Trimming stripped 4 bases from V and 2 bases from J, with 10 bases between. Germline CDR1 reads SGHDT; CDR2 reads YYEEEE. The length of the CDR3 is 14 residues. CDR3 nucleotides: TGTGCCAGCAGCGCTTACAGCGGCAATCAGCCCCAGCATTTT. This sequence encodes CASSAYSGNQPQHF.

This chain joins TRBV6-1 and TRBJ1-5; D is ambiguous. Germline CDR1 reads MNHNS; CDR2 reads SASEGT. CDR3 length equals 14 residues. Trimming cost V 4 bases and J 4 bases, with 11 bases left between them. CDR3 residues: CASSVGQINQPQHF. CDR3 nucleotides: TGTGCCAGCAGTGTGGGTCAGATTAATCAGCCCCAGCATTTT.

The chain couples TRBV10-3 to TRBJ1-1; D remains unclear. Looked up from germline, CDR1 is ENHRY and CDR2 is SYGVKD. The V end lost 4 bases, the J end lost 1 base, and 7 bases lay between the germline ends. The CDR3 is 13 amino acids. The CDR3 reads CAISGWENTEAFF. Written as DNA, the CDR3 is TGTGCCATCAGTGGATGGGAGAACACTGAAGCTTTCTTT.

The chain has TRBV14 and TRBJ2-2; 9 nucleotides line up with TRBD1. The CDR3 runs to 15 residues. V was clipped by 1 base and J by 5 bases; unmatched bases: 2. Looked up from germline, CDR1 is SGHDN and CDR2 is FVKESK. The CDR3 DNA is TGTGCCAGCAGCCAAGGACAGGGGGGAACCGGGGAGCTGTTTTTT. This codes for CASSQGQGGTGELFF.

CDR3 nucleotides: TGTGCCAGCAGCCAAGATCCCGCTAACTCCTACAATGAGCAGTTCTTC. It translates to CASSQDPANSYNEQFF. The chain uses TRBV4-2 and TRBJ2-1; D ambiguous. V was trimmed by 0 bases and J by 0 bases, leaving 9 bases between them. The germline V gene encodes CDR1 LGHNA and CDR2 YNFKEQ. The CDR3 length is 16 residues.

The chain recombines TRBV28 with TRBJ2-3; 7 positions agree with TRBD1. From germline, CDR1 is MDHEN and CDR2 SYDVKM. J lost 0 bases, V lost 6 bases, and 6 bases had no gene match. The CDR3 contains 15 residues. CDR3 in amino acids: CASSSSRGSTDTQYF. CDR3 in DNA: TGTGCCAGCAGCTCTAGCAGGGGGAGCACAGATACGCAGTATTTT. Drawing the rest from reference TRBV28 and TRBJ2-3, the complete variable domain is DVKVTQSSRYLVKRTGEKVFLECVQDMDHENMFWYRQDPGLGLRLIYFSYDVKMKEKGDIPEGYSVSREKKERFSLILESASTNQTSMYLCASSSSRGSTDTQYFGPGTRLTVL.

Details on this clone: At the DNA level, this CDR3 is encoded by other sequences in the same sample as well. The genes are TRBV7-2 and TRBJ1-2; 8 positions match TRBD1. Germline CDR1 is SGHTA and CDR2 is FQGNSA. With V trimmed by 5 bases and J by 2 bases, 13 bases remained unmatched. This CDR3 comprises 17 residues. This chain's CDR3 is CASSPRTGRGANYGYTF. As DNA, the CDR3 is TGTGCCAGCAGCCCGAGGACAGGGAGGGGGGCCAACTATGGCTACACCTTC. The complete variable domain, with remaining parts taken from reference TRBV7-2 and TRBJ1-2, reads GAGVSQSPSNKVTEKGKDVELRCDPISGHTALYWYRQSLGQGLEFLIYFQGNSAPDKSGLPSDRFSAERTGGSVSTLTIQRTQQEDSAVYLCASSPRTGRGANYGYTFGSGTRLTVV.

CDR3 DNA sequence: TGTGCCAGCAGCTCCCGCCGGGAGACAGCCTATAATGAAAAACTGTTTTTT. This codes for CASSSRRETAYNEKLFF. The rearrangement uses TRBV7-9 and TRBJ1-4, with D perhaps TRBD1 (5 bases). Germline CDR1 and CDR2: SEHNR and FQNEAQ (reference sequence). Trimming stripped 4 bases from V and 4 bases from J, with 19 bases between. The CDR3 runs to 17 residues.

The chain is built from TRBV9 and TRBJ1-5; TRBD1 matches at 12 bases. The germline V gene has CDR1 SGDLS and CDR2 YYNGEE. The CDR3 loop spans 16 amino acids. Germline trimming cut 3 bases from V and 3 bases from J; bases unmatched to any gene: 4. The CDR3 spells CASSAGTGGNNQPQHF. The CDR3 coding sequence is TGTGCCAGCAGCGCCGGGACAGGGGGCAACAATCAGCCCCAGCATTTT. Full variable domain (missing parts from reference TRBV9 and TRBJ1-5): DSGVTQTPKHLITATGQRVTLRCSPRSGDLSVYWYQQSLDQGLQFLIQYYNGEERAKGNILERFSAQQFPDLHSELNLSSLELGDSALYFCASSAGTGGNNQPQHFGDGTRLSIL.

The chain uses TRBV19 and TRBJ2-7; TRBD1 matches 9 bases. CDR1 and CDR2 (germline): LNHDA, SQIVND (reference sequence). Trimming took 8 bases from V and 4 from J; bases not matched to a gene: 6. The CDR3 is 13 amino acids. Here the CDR3 DNA reads TGTGCCAGTTCCCGGGACAGGGAGTACGAGCAGTACTTC. This gives the protein CASSRDREYEQYF.